The 28 T cell receptor beta chains listed next were all sequenced from one sample in a study of T cell repertoires in cytomegalovirus infection. One entry per CDR3 protein results from TCRdb running MiXCR on the reads. The sample records hundreds of thousands of distinct CDR3 sequences, 9.6% being singletons. The sample comprised PBMCs. Every receptor here comes from a human donor in good health (CMV status not recorded). Some clones in this sample may be carry-over from other donors' samples.

For this clonotype: A read error may account for a junction end that differs from germline. The V gene is TRBV6-5, the J gene TRBJ1-1; D is possibly TRBD1 (5 bases). Germline CDR1 MNHEY, CDR2 SVGAGI. This CDR3 has 11 amino acids. The CDR3 region is CASSYRAGIFF. In DNA, the CDR3 is TGTGCCAGCAGTTACAGGGCAGGGATTTTTTTT.

The V and J genes are TRBV15 and TRBJ1-1; 8 bases match TRBD1. This CDR3 has 12 residues. CDR1 is LNHNV, CDR2 YYDKDF, per germline (reference sequence). The V segment lost 4 bases and the J segment 11 bases; nucleotides outside the gene matches: 6. The chain's CDR3 is CATSTWTGWAFF. The CDR3 nucleotides are TGTGCCACCAGCACCTGGACAGGGTGGGCTTTCTTT.

This clonotype turned up a few times. V usage is TRBV20-1 and J usage is TRBJ2-6, with D perhaps TRBD1 (6 bases). V lost 6 bases to trimming and J lost 1 base, with 13 bases between them. This CDR3 spans 15 amino acids. CDR1 is DFQATT, CDR2 SNEGSKA, per germline (reference sequence). CDR3 nucleotide sequence: TGCAGTGCAGGGGACACTGCATCTGGGGCCAACGTCCTGACTTTC. Translating gives CSAGDTASGANVLTF.

This clonotype was detected ten times or more. The chain has TRBV5-4 and TRBJ1-1, with TRBD1 as a possible D gene (6 bases). The CDR3 is made up of 14 amino acids. The V end lost 0 bases, the J end lost 5 bases, and 11 bases lay between the germline ends. Per the germline V gene, CDR1 is SGHNT and CDR2 is YYREEE (reference sequence). CDR3 amino acids: CASSLALGGTEAFF. The CDR3 DNA reads as TGTGCCAGCAGCTTGGCCTTAGGGGGGACTGAAGCTTTCTTT.

This clonotype was counted ten times or more. This chain uses TRBV6-2 or TRBV6-3 with TRBJ1-1; no reliable D call. Germline-derived CDR1 and CDR2 are MNHEY and SVGEGT. The CDR3 is 13 amino acids. V was clipped by 7 bases and J by 0 bases, with 9 bases between them. CDR3 in amino acids: CASTLDMNTEAFF. CDR3 DNA: TGTGCCAGCACCTTAGATATGAACACTGAAGCTTTCTTT.

This rearrangement joins TRBV20-1 to TRBJ1-6, with D perhaps matching TRBD1 (5 bases). The CDR3 is 14 residues long. Germline CDR1 reads DFQATT; CDR2 reads SNEGSKA (reference sequence). The V end was cut by 0 bases, the J end by 7 bases, with 10 bases between. CDR3 sequence reads: CSARDPGVNSPLHF. The CDR3 coding sequence is TGCAGTGCTAGAGATCCGGGGGTCAATTCACCCCTCCACTTT.

This clonotype has a count of ten or more. This chain uses TRBV7-2 with TRBJ2-5; D is ambiguous. The CDR3 length is 13 residues. V was pared by 4 bases and J by 1 base, with 7 bases between. Germline-derived CDR1 and CDR2 are SGHTA and FQGNSA. CDR3 nucleotide sequence: TGTGCCAGCAGCTGGTACTCCCAAGAGACCCAGTACTTC. Translating gives CASSWYSQETQYF.

This clonotype was counted ten times or more. The rearrangement links TRBV6-5 to TRBJ1-1; D is perhaps TRBD1 (5 bases). CDR3 length: 15 amino acids. The germline V gene has CDR1 MNHEY and CDR2 SVGAGI. V lost 0 bases to trimming and J lost 0 bases, with 8 bases between them. This chain's CDR3 is CASSYSLTVNTEAFF. The DNA for the CDR3 is TGTGCCAGCAGTTACTCGCTGACAGTGAACACTGAAGCTTTCTTT.

In its sample, this clonotype was seen many times. This chain joins TRBV4-1 and TRBJ2-7; no reliable D call. CDR3 length: 15 amino acids. Trimming left V 0 bases short and J 4 bases short, with 13 bases between. Looked up from germline, CDR1 is MGHRA and CDR2 is YSYEKL. The CDR3 coding sequence is TGCGCCAGCAGCCAAGATTCCGGATTCTTTTACGAGCAGTACTTC. Its protein product is CASSQDSGFFYEQYF.

The gene calls are TRBV20-1 and TRBJ2-6, with D maybe TRBD2 (6 bases). Germline lookup yields CDR1 DFQATT and CDR2 SNEGSKA (reference sequence). This CDR3 region has 17 residues. Deletions cut 5 bases from V and 0 bases from J, with 17 bases between. Here the CDR3 DNA reads TGCAGTGCTGCCCGGAGGGGACCCTCCTCTGGGGCCAACGTCCTGACTTTC. Its protein is CSAARRGPSSGANVLTF.

Worth noting for this clonotype: This is likely a read error, given that the CDR3 carries no conserved phenylalanine or tryptophan at its end. The chain links TRBV20-1 to TRBJ1-4; D remains unclear. This CDR3 is 13 amino acids long. V was shortened by 6 bases and J by 6 bases, with 14 bases between the two germline ends. Germline CDR1 DFQATT, CDR2 SNEGSKA (reference sequence). CDR3 residues: CSANQPGDEKLFL. In nucleotides, the CDR3 is TGCAGTGCCAACCAACCCGGGGATGAAAAACTGTTTTTA.

This clonotype came up many times. V usage is TRBV6-2 or TRBV6-3 and J usage is TRBJ2-7; D call uncertain. The CDR3 covers 12 residues. V was shortened by 6 bases and J by 4 bases, with 10 bases between the two germline ends. Germline CDR1 and CDR2: MNHEY and SVGEGT. This chain's CDR3 is CASSYGHYEQYV. The DNA for the CDR3 is TGTGCCAGCAGCTACGGGCATTACGAGCAGTACGTC.

There are many counts of this clonotype. The J gene is TRBJ1-5, the V gene TRBV2; tentatively, D is TRBD1 (5 bases). V shed 4 bases and J shed 9 bases, with 16 bases lying between them. Germline V gene data show CDR1 as SNHLY and CDR2 as FYNNEI. The CDR3 sequence is 14 residues long. CDR3 DNA: TGTGCCAGCAGTGCAGCGGCCTGGGGGGTGCCCCAGCATTTT. Protein sequence: CASSAAAWGVPQHF.

This clonotype was seen only a few times. This chain uses TRBV20-1 with TRBJ2-5, with TRBD1 matching 9 bases. Germline trimming cut 2 bases from V and 5 bases from J; bases unmatched to any gene: 3. CDR1 is DFQATT and CDR2 is SNEGSKA in the germline V gene (reference sequence). This CDR3 is 13 amino acids long. In DNA form, the CDR3 reads TGCAGTGCTAGAACAGGGGGCGCCGAGACCCAGTACTTC. It specifies CSARTGGAETQYF.

This clonotype was recorded many times. The chain joins TRBV7-2 to TRBJ2-3; 12 bases match TRBD2. J lost 0 bases, V lost 1 base, and 5 bases had no gene match. CDR3 length equals 18 residues. Germline V gene sequence: CDR1 SGHTA, CDR2 FQGNSA. The CDR3 DNA reads TGTGCCAGCAGCTTAGAGGCTAGCGGGGGGGCCAGCACAGATACGCAGTATTTT. Translating it yields CASSLEASGGASTDTQYF.

This clonotype has at least ten counts. The rearrangement links TRBV7-3 to TRBJ2-5; D is ambiguous. CDR1 and CDR2 from the germline V gene are SGHTA and FQGTGA. The CDR3 spans 14 residues. V gave up 6 bases and J gave up 7 bases, with 18 bases separating them. CDR3 amino acids: CASSSPGGLGTQYF. CDR3 bases: TGTGCCAGCAGTTCACCGGGCGGTTTAGGGACCCAGTACTTC.

This clonotype was counted between two and nine times. The chain recombines TRBV19 with TRBJ1-6; 8 bases agree with TRBD1. Germline V gene sequence: CDR1 LNHDA, CDR2 SQIVND (reference sequence). J lost 10 bases, V lost 6 bases, and 5 bases had no gene match. The CDR3 covers 13 residues. The CDR3 bases are TGTGCCAGTAGGGACAGGGTGGCATCACCCCTCCACTTT. It is translated as CASRDRVASPLHF.

This clonotype came up many times. V usage is TRBV7-8 and J usage is TRBJ2-1; 13 bases match TRBD2. Trimming cost V 3 bases and J 1 base; bases outside gene matches: 6. Per the germline V gene, CDR1 is SGHVS and CDR2 is FQNEAQ. CDR3 length equals 18 residues. The CDR3 nucleotides are TGTGCCAGCAGCTTCGGACTAGCGGGGGAGCGTTCCTACAATGAGCAGTTCTTC. Its translation: CASSFGLAGERSYNEQFF.

The J gene is TRBJ1-1, the V gene TRBV20-1; no reliable D call. CDR1 is DFQATT, CDR2 SNEGSKA, per germline (reference sequence). V gave up 2 bases and J gave up 0 bases, with 16 bases separating them. This CDR3 has 16 amino acids. The CDR3: CSARKVDGVMNTEAFF. The DNA for the CDR3 is TGCAGTGCTAGAAAAGTCGACGGGGTGATGAACACTGAAGCTTTCTTT.

This clonotype was counted at least ten times. This rearrangement joins TRBV6-6 to TRBJ2-1; 12 positions agree with TRBD1. V shed 10 bases and J 4 bases; nucleotides not matched to a gene: 8. Per germline, CDR1 MNHNY and CDR2 SVGAGI (reference sequence). The CDR3 is 15 amino acids. This CDR3 is CATRGGQGAYNEQFF. CDR3 sequence (DNA): TGTGCCACCCGAGGGGGACAGGGGGCTTACAATGAGCAGTTCTTC.

This clonotype showed up many times. The rearrangement joins TRBV20-1 to TRBJ1-1; tentative D call: TRBD1 (5 bases). Germline-derived CDR1 and CDR2 are DFQATT and SNEGSKA (reference sequence). With 1 base removed from V and 6 bases from J, the gap between germline ends came to 12 bases. This CDR3 contains 13 residues. This CDR3 is CSARVVTGPEAFF. DNA for the CDR3: TGCAGTGCTAGAGTCGTAACGGGGCCTGAAGCTTTCTTT.

At least ten counts were recorded for this clonotype. The rearrangement links TRBV4-2 to TRBJ2-6; 8 bases align to TRBD1. J lost 1 base, V lost 1 base, and 12 bases had no gene match. Germline lookup yields CDR1 LGHNA and CDR2 YNFKEQ. The CDR3 sequence is 20 residues long. CDR3 DNA: TGTGCCAGCAGCCAAGTTGGCCAGGGGGCTCTAAAGTCTGGGGCCAACGTCCTGACTTTC. This sequence encodes CASSQVGQGALKSGANVLTF.

This clonotype has ten or more counts. J is TRBJ1-5 and V is TRBV27, with D possibly TRBD1 on 5 matching bases. This CDR3 contains 14 residues. Trimming stripped 8 bases from V and 2 bases from J, with 13 bases between. Germline V CDR1 and CDR2: MNHEY, SMNVEV (reference sequence). CDR3 in amino acids: CASGDLSGNQPQHF. DNA for the CDR3: TGTGCCAGCGGGGACCTGTCGGGCAATCAGCCCCAGCATTTT.

Many counts were recorded for this clonotype. This chain joins TRBV27 and TRBJ2-5, with unresolved D. CDR1 MNHEY and CDR2 SMNVEV come from the germline V gene (reference sequence). V was shortened by 2 bases and J by 4 bases, with 17 bases between the two germline ends. The CDR3 is 16 residues long. DNA of the CDR3: TGTGCCAGCAGTTTAAAGGCGCGACCGAGAGGAGAGACCCAGTACTTC. It yields the protein CASSLKARPRGETQYF.

This clonotype appeared many times. The chain employs TRBV7-2 and TRBJ2-7; D may be TRBD1 (6 bases). The germline V gene has CDR1 SGHTA and CDR2 FQGNSA. This CDR3 region has 13 residues. V shed 5 bases and J shed 6 bases, with 14 bases lying between them. This CDR3 is CASSPTGSREQYV. For the CDR3, the DNA is TGTGCCAGCAGCCCTACAGGGTCCCGCGAGCAGTACGTC.

This clonotype occurred a few times. This chain joins TRBV20-1 and TRBJ1-5, with TRBD1 identical over 10 bases. V was pared by 2 bases and J by 7 bases, with 8 bases of the junction left unmatched. Per germline, CDR1 DFQATT and CDR2 SNEGSKA (reference sequence). CDR3 length: 15 amino acids. CDR3 in DNA: TGCAGTGCTAGAACCCCGGGACAGGGGCGGCAGCCCCAGCATTTT. Amino acids: CSARTPGQGRQPQHF.

This clonotype was observed a few times. The gene calls are TRBV5-1 and TRBJ2-6; D is undetermined. Germline V CDR1 and CDR2: SGHRS, YFSETQ. The CDR3 contains 15 residues. The V gene lost 4 bases and the J gene lost 0 bases, with 8 bases spanning the gap. The CDR3 region is CASSPEASGANVLTF. CDR3 bases: TGCGCCAGCAGCCCTGAGGCCTCTGGGGCCAACGTCCTGACTTTC.

V gene TRBV28 combines with J gene TRBJ2-7, with TRBD1 matching 7 bases. With V trimmed by 5 bases and J by 2 bases, 6 bases remained unmatched. The CDR3 length is 14 residues. The germline V gene encodes CDR1 MDHEN and CDR2 SYDVKM. CDR3 protein: CASSAGQVTYEQYV. The CDR3 coding sequence is TGTGCCAGCAGTGCTGGACAGGTAACCTACGAGCAGTACGTC.